This TCR beta chain was documented in a study of blood T cell repertoires in COVID-19. Measured with immunoSEQ multiplex PCR; TCRdb has only the in-frame clones, and not every one. Of approximately 56,000 clones in the sample, nearly 90% were seen once. V trimming: 3 bases; J trimming: 8 bases; junction bases outside the gene matches: 9. The CDR3 has 17 residues. Germline V gene lookup returns CDR1 LGHNA and CDR2 YNFKEQ. The sequenced sample consisted of peripheral blood. The sequence was obtained from an elderly man with active or convalescent COVID-19. The chain uses TRBV4-2 and TRBJ2-2; TRBD2 aligns across 13 bases. The CDR3 protein is CASSQTGTSGAGGELFF. CDR3 coding DNA: TGTGCCAGCAGCCAGACGGGGACTAGCGGGGCCGGGGGGGAGCTGTTTTTT.